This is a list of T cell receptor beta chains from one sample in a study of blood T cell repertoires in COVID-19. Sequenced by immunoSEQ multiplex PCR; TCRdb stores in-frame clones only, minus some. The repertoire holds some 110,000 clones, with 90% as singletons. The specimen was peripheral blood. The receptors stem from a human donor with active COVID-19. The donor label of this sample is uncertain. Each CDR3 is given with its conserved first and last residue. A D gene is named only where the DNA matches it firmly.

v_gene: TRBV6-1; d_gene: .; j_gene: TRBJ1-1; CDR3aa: CASSESRNTEAFF
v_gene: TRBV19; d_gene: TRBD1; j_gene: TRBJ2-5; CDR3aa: CASSTGTGQQETQYF
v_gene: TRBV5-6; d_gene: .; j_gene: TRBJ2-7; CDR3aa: CASSLRDTTTYEQYF
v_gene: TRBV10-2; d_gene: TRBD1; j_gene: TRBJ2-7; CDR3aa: CASSATGDSYEQYF
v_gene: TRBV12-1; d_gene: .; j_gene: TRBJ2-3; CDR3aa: CASSFGRSSAGVVTDTQYF
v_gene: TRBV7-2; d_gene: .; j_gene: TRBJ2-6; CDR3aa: CASSLSWASLTF
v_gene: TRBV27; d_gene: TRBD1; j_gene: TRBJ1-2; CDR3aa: CASSLLRTGNYGYTF
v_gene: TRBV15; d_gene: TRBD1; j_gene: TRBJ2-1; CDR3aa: CATSKQGQYNEQFF
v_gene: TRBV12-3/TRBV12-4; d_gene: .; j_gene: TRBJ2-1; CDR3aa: CASSFTPPQFPFF
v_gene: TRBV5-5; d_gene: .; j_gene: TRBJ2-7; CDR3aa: CASSHATASSYEQYF
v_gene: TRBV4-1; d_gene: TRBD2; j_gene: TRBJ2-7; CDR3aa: CASSQTVSGGTTSYEQYF
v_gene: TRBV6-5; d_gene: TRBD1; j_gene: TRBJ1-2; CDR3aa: CASSSPGDRWGYTF
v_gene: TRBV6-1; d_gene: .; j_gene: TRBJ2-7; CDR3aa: CASSEAGVQYF
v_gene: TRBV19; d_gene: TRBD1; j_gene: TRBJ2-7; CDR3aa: CASSMGPRDRGYEQYF
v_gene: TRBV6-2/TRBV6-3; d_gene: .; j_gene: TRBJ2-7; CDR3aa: CASSLLDYEQYF
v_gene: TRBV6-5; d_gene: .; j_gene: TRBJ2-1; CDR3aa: CASSYGSMLYNEQFF
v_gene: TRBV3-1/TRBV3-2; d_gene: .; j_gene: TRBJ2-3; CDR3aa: CASSQGVLVGTDTQYF
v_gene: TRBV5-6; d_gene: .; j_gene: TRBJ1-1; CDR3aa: CASSLARTENTEAFF